The clone carrying this T cell receptor (beta chain) appeared many times. Its specificity is unknown. The sample originates from a study of T cells in Graves' hyperthyroidism and ophthalmopathy. The V and J ends lost 6 bases and 3 bases, in that order; junction bases with no gene match: 8. CDR1 and CDR2 (germline): MDHEN, SYDVKM. This CDR3 spans 15 amino acids. Notes on the study in general: Most expanded thyroid clonotypes above 0.001 recurred in blood. A median approximately 6.5 months before onset, the model predicted ophthalmopathy.

Researchers took RNA transcripts and amplified the TCR beta CDR3 regions from them. During a first-round RT-PCR of the TCR CDR3, the HTBI primer set was used. TCRdb re-derived calls from the multiplex PCR reads in MiXCR, one entry per CDR3 protein. The table lists 600,000 to 650,000 distinct CDR3 sequences, around 21% of them singletons. Sequencing input: blood. J is TRBJ2-7 and V is TRBV28; 10 nucleotides agree with TRBD1. This receptor was taken from a man younger than 40 with Graves' ophthalmopathy. CDR3 amino acids: CASRPKGQGVYEQYF. The DNA of the CDR3 is TGTGCCAGCAGACCTAAAGGACAGGGGGTCTACGAGCAGTACTTC.